Following are 28 T cell receptor beta chains from one sample sequenced in a study of T cell clonality in common variable immunodeficiency. Profiling relied on immunoSEQ multiplex PCR, and the TCRdb table lists in-frame clones only, not all of them. The sample lists some 38,000 clones, none appearing once, the ten largest making up 2.5% to 3%. The material sequenced was peripheral blood mononuclear cells. These TCRs come from a person aged 18-70 years in good health.

This clone was observed at least ten times. The read ends 3 residues before the CDR3 terminus; that terminus is restored from the germline J gene. This chain joins TRBV6-4 and TRBJ2-1; 8 bases are a match to TRBD2. CDR1 MRHNA and CDR2 SNTAGT come from the germline V gene. Trimming removed 3 bases from V and 4 bases from J; junction bases left unmatched: 5. The CDR3 length is 15 residues. CDR3 bases read: TGTGCCAGCAGTGAGACTAGCGAGGGGTACAATGAG. This gives the protein CASSETSEGYNE. The entire CDR3 sequence reads CASSETSEGYNEQFF.

This clone was counted only a few times. The read halts 3 residues ahead of the CDR3 end, with the missing end drawn from the germline J gene. This sequence joins TRBV19 and TRBJ2-3, with D possibly TRBD1 on 6 matching bases. The CDR3 is made up of 14 amino acids. Germline values: CDR1 LNHDA, CDR2 SQIVND (reference sequence). The CDR3 here is CASQTGRRHQTQYF. The sequenced part of the CDR3 DNA is TGTGCCAGCCAGACAGGTCGGAGACATCAGACG.

This clone was detected only a few times. The CDR3 end is not reached by the read, which stops 3 residues before it; the germline J gene fills it in. The chain joins TRBV11-2 to TRBJ1-6; a weak D match, TRBD1 (5 bases). The CDR3 is 15 residues long. V lost 8 bases to trimming and J lost 7 bases, with 18 bases between them. CDR1 and CDR2 from the germline V gene are SGHAT and FQNNGV. The chain's CDR3 is CASAPERGWNSPLHF. The sequenced part of the CDR3 DNA is TGTGCCAGCGCACCCGAGCGGGGGTGGAATTCACCC.

Many counts were recorded for this clone. The sequenced fragment ends 3 residues before the CDR3 boundary, so the rest is inferred from the germline J gene. The chain uses TRBV2 and TRBJ1-5, with D hard to call. Germline V CDR1 and CDR2: SNHLY, FYNNEI. The CDR3 runs 15 residues. V was shortened by 5 bases and J by 1 base, with 12 bases between the two germline ends. The DNA read from the CDR3 is TGTGCCAGCAGTTTGACTTTCGGAAGCAATCAGCCC. The encoded protein is CASSLTFGSNQP. The whole CDR3 sequence reads CASSLTFGSNQPQHF.

This clone has at least ten counts. The CDR3 end falls 3 residues outside the read, so it is completed with the germline J gene. The rearrangement joins TRBV7-3 to TRBJ2-7; 9 nucleotides agree with TRBD2. The germline CDR1 and CDR2 sequences are SGHTA and FQGTGA. The V and J ends lost 4 bases and 0 bases, in that order; junction bases with no gene match: 13. The CDR3 sequence is 18 residues long. Incomplete CDR3 DNA: TGTGCCAGCAGCTCGCCGGGACTAGCTTCCCAAAGCTCCTACGAG. It is translated as CASSSPGLASQSSYE. The whole CDR3 sequence is CASSSPGLASQSSYEQYF. The full variable domain, with the rest looked up from reference TRBV7-3 and TRBJ2-7, is GAGVSQTPSNKVTEKGKYVELRCDPISGHTALYWYRQSLGQGPEFLIYFQGTGAADDSGLPNDRFFAVRPEGSVSTLKIQRTERGDSAVYLCASSSPGLASQSSYEQYFGPGTRLTVT.

This clone was recorded many times. The CDR3 end is not reached by the read, which stops 3 residues before it; the germline J gene fills it in. V usage is TRBV19 and J usage is TRBJ2-1; the match to TRBD1 covers 9 bases. There are 16 residues in the CDR3. Germline trimming cut 7 bases from V and 2 bases from J; bases unmatched to any gene: 9. Germline assignment: CDR1 LNHDA and CDR2 SQIVND (reference sequence). The CDR3 DNA, read in part, is TGTGCCAGTACCGATGGGGACAGGGTTCCCTACAATGAG. Its translation: CASTDGDRVPYNE. The entire CDR3 reads CASTDGDRVPYNEQFF.

The sample holds many counts of this clone. The read ends 3 residues early relative to the CDR3; the germline J gene fills the gap. At the DNA level, this CDR3 is encoded by other sequences in the same sample as well. The chain recombines TRBV18 with TRBJ2-5, with 8 bases identical to TRBD2. Germline CDR1 is KGHSH and CDR2 is LQKENI. Trimming cost V 0 bases and J 5 bases; bases outside gene matches: 17. This CDR3 has 19 amino acids. The covered CDR3 bases are TGTGCCAGCTCACCACCGCTCGCGCAGCGGGAGAGTTTGGGGGAGACC. Encoded protein: CASSPPLAQRESLGET. The CDR3 as a whole reads CASSPPLAQRESLGETQYF.

This clone was recorded a few times. The DNA read from the CDR3 is TGTGCCAGCAGCTCATCCACTGGACAGACAGAAAAG. Its translation: CASSSSTGQTEK. The CDR3 as a whole reads CASSSSTGQTEKLFF. The gene calls are TRBV7-9 and TRBJ2-2; D possibly corresponds to TRBD1 (6 bases). Read coverage stops 3 residues before the CDR3 terminus; the germline J gene supplies the remainder. Germline V gene data show CDR1 as SEHNR and CDR2 as FQNEAQ (reference sequence). The CDR3 runs 15 residues.

This clone was counted only a few times. The missing CDR3 end, 3 residues past where the read stops, is filled in from the germline J gene. The V call is TRBV7-8, the J call TRBJ2-3; TRBD2 aligns across 8 bases. The CDR3 has 15 residues. CDR1 SGHVS and CDR2 FQNEAQ come from the germline V gene. The part of the CDR3 DNA that was read is TGTGCCAGCAGCTCAACCCGAGGGCGGGGGGAGACG. Translated, it gives CASSSTRGRGET. The entire CDR3 is CASSSTRGRGETQYF.

This clone was detected a few times. CDR3 in amino acids: CSARKTSGPSYNEQFF. CDR3 bases read: TGCAGTGCTAGGAAAACTAGCGGTCCATCCTACAATGAG. The chain carries TRBV20-1 and TRBJ2-1; 8 bases line up with TRBD2. The observed sequence ends 3 residues before the CDR3 terminus, with the missing tail filled in from the germline J gene. The V and J ends lost 3 bases and 1 base, in that order; junction bases with no gene match: 8. The germline CDR1 and CDR2 sequences are DFQATT and SNEGSKA (reference sequence). This CDR3 region has 16 residues.

This clone showed up many times. The read falls 3 residues short of the CDR3 end, and the missing part is taken from the germline J gene. This chain connects TRBV28 to TRBJ2-5, with D possibly TRBD2 on 5 matching bases. Germline-derived CDR1 and CDR2 are MDHEN and SYDVKM. V lost 10 bases and J 0 bases, leaving 15 bases between the germline ends. This CDR3 is built from 14 residues. CDR3: CAIHGRAYQETQYF. CDR3 bases read: TGTGCCATCCATGGGCGGGCGTACCAAGAGACC.

This clone has ten or more counts. The read ends 3 residues before the CDR3 terminus; that terminus is restored from the germline J gene. The chain couples TRBV30 to TRBJ2-3, with D possibly being TRBD1 (5 bases). This CDR3 is 14 amino acids long. CDR1 and CDR2 from the germline V gene are GTSNPN and SVGIG (reference sequence). CDR3: CAWSPGWSNQPQYF. CDR3 DNA (partial): TGTGCCTGGAGTCCAGGGTGGAGCAATCAGCCG.

In its sample, this clone was seen many times. Coverage ceases 3 residues before the CDR3 finishes, and the germline J gene fills in the end. The rearrangement uses TRBV11-2 and TRBJ2-3, with TRBD1 matching 10 bases. CDR1 and CDR2 (germline): SGHAT, FQNNGV. This CDR3 has 15 amino acids. Germline trimming cut 5 bases from V and 3 bases from J; bases unmatched to any gene: 5. Partial CDR3 DNA: TGTGCCAGCAGCCCCCAGGGACAGGGGACAGATACG. Amino acids: CASSPQGQGTDT. The entire CDR3 sequence reads CASSPQGQGTDTQYF.

Ten or more counts support this clone. The CDR3 end falls 3 residues outside the read, so it is completed with the germline J gene. The genes are TRBV2 and TRBJ2-1, with 9 positions matching TRBD2. J gave up 3 bases and V 6 bases, and 3 bases lay outside the gene matches. This CDR3 comprises 14 residues. The germline V gene encodes CDR1 SNHLY and CDR2 FYNNEI. The CDR3 here is CASRSSGDYNEQFF. The covered CDR3 bases are TGTGCCAGCAGGTCTAGCGGGGACTACAATGAG. Full variable domain (outside the CDR3, taken from reference TRBV2 and TRBJ2-1): EPEVTQTPSHQVTQMGQEVILRCVPISNHLYFYWYRQILGQKVEFLVSFYNNEISEKSEIFDDQFSVERPDGSNFTLKIRSTKLEDSAMYFCASRSSGDYNEQFFGPGTRLTVL.

This clone was observed at least ten times. The read gets to within 3 residues of the CDR3 end, and the germline J gene fills in the rest. The V and J genes are TRBV2 and TRBJ2-1, with TRBD1 matching over 9 bases. The CDR3 loop spans 14 amino acids. The germline V gene encodes CDR1 SNHLY and CDR2 FYNNEI. Trimming at V came to 6 bases and at J to 9 bases, leaving 9 bases not matched to a gene. Partial CDR3 DNA: TGTGCCAGCAGATGGGACAGGGCAGTCATTGAG. Translating gives CASRWDRAVIE. The entire CDR3 protein reads CASRWDRAVIEQFF.

Turning to this clone: The read ends 3 residues before the CDR3 terminus; that terminus is restored from the germline J gene. V gene TRBV7-9 combines with J gene TRBJ2-2, with D perhaps TRBD1 (6 bases). Trimming removed 2 bases from V and 4 bases from J, with 11 bases in between. The V gene's germline CDR1 is SEHNR and CDR2 FQNEAQ (reference sequence). The CDR3 runs to 15 residues. The CDR3 loop is CASSLIAGATGELFF. Partial CDR3 DNA: TGTGCCAGCAGCTTAATAGCAGGGGCCACCGGGGAG.

This clone was picked up many times. The read ends 3 residues shy of where the CDR3 ends; the end is completed using the germline J gene. The chain employs TRBV20-1 and TRBJ1-5; the D gene is possibly TRBD1 (6 bases). V dropped 1 base and J dropped 4 bases, with 8 bases sitting between them. CDR3 size: 13 residues. Germline loops: CDR1 DFQATT, CDR2 SNEGSKA (reference sequence). The covered CDR3 bases are TGCAGTGCTAGAGCGGACAGAAATCAGCCC. This encodes CSARADRNQP. The whole CDR3 sequence is CSARADRNQPQHF.

This clone was seen repeatedly, ten times or more. The CDR3 is cut off 3 residues early in the read; its end comes from the germline J gene. The chain has TRBV11-2 and TRBJ2-1, with D uncertain. The length of the CDR3 is 14 residues. Germline CDR1 SGHAT, CDR2 FQNNGV. V lost 5 bases and J 2 bases, leaving 10 bases between the germline ends. CDR3 bases read: TGTGCCAGCAGCGCCATAGCAACCTACAATGAG. It translates to CASSAIATYNE. The entire CDR3 sequence reads CASSAIATYNEQFF. Combining the CDR3 with reference TRBV11-2 and TRBJ2-1 gives the whole variable domain EAGVAQSPRYKIIEKRQSVAFWCNPISGHATLYWYQQILGQGPKLLIQFQNNGVVDDSQLPKDRFSAERLKGVDSTLKIQPAKLEDSAVYLCASSAIATYNEQFFGPGTRLTVL.

This clone has a count of ten or more. The sequence runs out 3 residues before the end of the CDR3; the remainder is reconstructed from the germline J gene. The rearrangement joins TRBV11-2 to TRBJ2-7; TRBD1 matches at 9 bases. Unmatched junction bases numbered 3, after V lost 5 bases and J lost 4 bases. The CDR3 covers 13 residues. Germline assignment: CDR1 SGHAT and CDR2 FQNNGV. The part of the CDR3 DNA that was read is TGTGCCAGCAGCGCAGGGACAGGGTACGAG. It translates to CASSAGTGYE. In full, the CDR3 reads CASSAGTGYEQYF.

This clone was observed at least ten times. The CDR3 goes on 3 residues after the read ends, and that part is filled in from the germline J gene. The chain couples TRBV13 to TRBJ2-1; 11 bases agree with TRBD1. This CDR3 contains 15 residues. In germline, CDR1 is PRHDT, CDR2 FYEKMQ (reference sequence). V trimming: 6 bases; J trimming: 7 bases; junction bases outside the gene matches: 8. CDR3 loop: CASRSRTGGGNEQFF. The part of the CDR3 DNA that was read is TGTGCCAGCAGATCACGGACAGGGGGCGGGAATGAG.

This clone was detected ten times or more. The read ends 3 residues early relative to the CDR3; the germline J gene fills the gap. The chain combines TRBV7-6 with TRBJ1-4; possibly TRBD1 for D (5 bases). Germline V gene data show CDR1 as SGHVS and CDR2 as FNYEAQ. The CDR3 contains 16 residues. The V end was cut by 1 base, the J end by 2 bases, with 11 bases between. CDR3 protein: CASSLGGGGTNEKLFF. CDR3 DNA (partial): TGTGCCAGCAGCTTAGGGGGCGGGGGTACTAATGAAAAA.

This clone was seen only a few times. The read ends 3 residues shy of where the CDR3 ends; the end is completed using the germline J gene. The gene calls are TRBV13 and TRBJ1-5, with a tentative D call TRBD1 (5 bases). V was cut by 0 bases and J by 9 bases, with 15 bases left in between. The CDR3 is 15 residues long. Germline CDR1 is PRHDT and CDR2 is FYEKMQ (reference sequence). The sequenced CDR3 bases are TGTGCCAGCAGCTTAGGCCGGCGCAGGGTGTCGCCC. Its translation is CASSLGRRRVSP. The CDR3 in its entirety is CASSLGRRRVSPQHF.

This clone was found many times. CDR3 sequence: CSVVRETQYF. CDR3 bases read: TGCAGCGTTGTACGGGAGACC. This chain joins TRBV29-1 and TRBJ2-5; no firm D call. The read terminates 3 residues before the CDR3 end, so the remaining end is supplied by the germline J gene. The CDR3 spans 10 residues. The germline V and J ends were trimmed by 4 bases and 5 bases, with 5 bases remaining between them. CDR1 and CDR2 from the germline V gene are SQVTM and ANQGSEA.

This clone was seen repeatedly, ten times or more. The read comes to an end 3 residues before the CDR3 does, leaving the germline J gene to fill in the end. The chain recombines TRBV2 with TRBJ2-5; 7 bases fit TRBD1. Trimming removed 5 bases from V and 4 bases from J; junction bases left unmatched: 13. CDR1 is SNHLY and CDR2 is FYNNEI in the germline V gene. The CDR3 length is 16 residues. The CDR3 sequence is CASSSARVRGRETQYF. CDR3 DNA (partial): TGTGCCAGCAGTTCCGCTCGTGTAAGGGGGCGAGAGACC. Filled out from reference TRBV2 and TRBJ2-5, the complete variable domain reads EPEVTQTPSHQVTQMGQEVILRCVPISNHLYFYWYRQILGQKVEFLVSFYNNEISEKSEIFDDQFSVERPDGSNFTLKIRSTKLEDSAMYFCASSSARVRGRETQYFGPGTRLLVL.

This clone was counted at least ten times. The read gets to within 3 residues of the CDR3 end, and the germline J gene fills in the rest. The chain links TRBV20-1 to TRBJ2-1; a weak D match, TRBD2 (5 bases). V was shortened by 0 bases and J by 0 bases, with 9 bases between the two germline ends. This CDR3 has 15 amino acids. CDR1 DFQATT and CDR2 SNEGSKA come from the germline V gene (reference sequence). Partial CDR3 DNA: TGCAGTGCTAGAGACGGGGTTGTCTCCTACAATGAG. Translation gives CSARDGVVSYNE. The CDR3 in full is CSARDGVVSYNEQFF.

This clone has ten or more counts. Sequencing ends 3 residues short of the CDR3 end; the germline J gene provides the rest. The gene calls are TRBV2 and TRBJ2-1; 8 nucleotides align to TRBD1. After removal of 2 bases from V and 6 bases from J, the junction contained 3 bases not matched to a gene. The CDR3 length is 14 residues. Germline loops: CDR1 SNHLY, CDR2 FYNNEI. CDR3 sequence reads: CASSEQGAGNEQFF. Incomplete CDR3 DNA: TGTGCCAGCAGTGAACAGGGGGCTGGCAATGAG.

In this sample, this clone turned up many times. The read ends 3 residues before the CDR3 terminus; that terminus is restored from the germline J gene. The rearrangement uses TRBV20-1 and TRBJ2-7, with TRBD2 identical over 13 bases. The junction had 6 bases not matched to a gene; V was cut back by 3 bases and J by 1 base. Germline V gene lookup returns CDR1 DFQATT and CDR2 SNEGSKA (reference sequence). The CDR3 is 16 amino acids. The covered CDR3 bases are TGCAGTGCTAGTGTCACTAGCGGGAGGGCTTCCTACGAG. Translation: CSASVTSGRASYE. The full-length CDR3 reads as CSASVTSGRASYEQYF.

This CDR3 is CASSGLETLPQYF. CDR3 bases read: TGTGCCAGTAGCGGACTGGAGACCTTGCCG. The chain has TRBV19 and TRBJ2-3; tentative D call: TRBD2 (5 bases). Coverage ceases 3 residues before the CDR3 finishes, and the germline J gene fills in the end. From germline, CDR1 is LNHDA and CDR2 SQIVND (reference sequence). This CDR3 comprises 13 residues.